This T cell receptor (beta chain) was recovered during a study of cytomegalovirus exposure and HLA in healthy donors. The primer mix had 60 Vbeta and 13 Jbeta primers. Data came from immunoSEQ multiplex PCR; TCRdb stores just in-frame clones and leaves some out. This sample yields about 110,000 clones, of which over 75% are seen a single time; about 2.2% belongs to the top ten. The CDR3 is made up of 16 amino acids. V was clipped by 6 bases and J by 4 bases; unmatched bases: 12. This sequence originates from a man aged 30 to 45 in good health and CMV-seronegative. The chain links TRBV23-1 to TRBJ2-3; 8 bases align to TRBD2. TRBV23-1 is flagged as an ORF with uncertain function. The sequencing sample was made of PBMCs. The CDR3 DNA sequence: TGCGCCAGCAGCCCGGACAAGCGGGAGCTCGCAGATACGCAGTATTTT. Encoded protein: CASSPDKRELADTQYF.